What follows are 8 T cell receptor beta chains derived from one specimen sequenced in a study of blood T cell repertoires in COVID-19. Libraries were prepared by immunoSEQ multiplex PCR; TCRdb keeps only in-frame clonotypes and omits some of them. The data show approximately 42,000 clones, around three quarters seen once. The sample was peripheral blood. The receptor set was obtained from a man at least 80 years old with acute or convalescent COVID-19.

The chain's CDR3 is CSAPGQGGTNTEAFF. CDR3 sequence (DNA): TGCAGCGCCCCGGGGCAGGGAGGGACGAACACTGAAGCTTTCTTT. This sequence joins TRBV29-1 and TRBJ1-1, with D possibly matching TRBD1 (5 bases). Looked up from germline, CDR1 is SQVTM and CDR2 is ANQGSEA. Between the trimmed V and J ends, which lost 7 bases and 1 base, there was a span of 19 bases. The CDR3 is made up of 15 amino acids.

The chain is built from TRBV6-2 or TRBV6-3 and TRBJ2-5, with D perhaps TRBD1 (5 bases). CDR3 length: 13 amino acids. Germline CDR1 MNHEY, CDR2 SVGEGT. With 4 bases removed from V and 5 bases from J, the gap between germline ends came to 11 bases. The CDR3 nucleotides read TGTGCCAGCAGTTGGGGCGGTGGTGAGACCCAGTACTTC. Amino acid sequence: CASSWGGGETQYF.

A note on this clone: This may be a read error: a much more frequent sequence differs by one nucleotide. The CDR3 is CASKRDRGGTGELFF. In DNA form, the CDR3 reads TGTGCCAGCAAGAGGGACAGGGGGGGCACCGGGGAGCTGTTTTTT. The chain couples TRBV6-5 to TRBJ2-2; TRBD1 matches 11 bases. V shed 7 bases and J 4 bases; nucleotides not matched to a gene: 5. CDR1 is MNHEY, CDR2 SVGAGI, per germline. The CDR3 is 15 amino acids.

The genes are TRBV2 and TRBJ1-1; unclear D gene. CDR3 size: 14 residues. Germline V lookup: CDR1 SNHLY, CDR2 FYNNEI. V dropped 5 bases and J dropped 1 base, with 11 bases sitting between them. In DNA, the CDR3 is TGTGCCAGCAGTACCCTAAGACAGAACACTGAAGCTTTCTTT. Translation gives CASSTLRQNTEAFF.

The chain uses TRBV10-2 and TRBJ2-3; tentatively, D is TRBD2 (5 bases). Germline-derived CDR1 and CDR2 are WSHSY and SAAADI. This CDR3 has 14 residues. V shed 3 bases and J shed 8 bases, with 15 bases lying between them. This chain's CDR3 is CASSEVLETGTQYF. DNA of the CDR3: TGCGCCAGCAGTGAAGTACTAGAAACCGGTACGCAGTATTTT.

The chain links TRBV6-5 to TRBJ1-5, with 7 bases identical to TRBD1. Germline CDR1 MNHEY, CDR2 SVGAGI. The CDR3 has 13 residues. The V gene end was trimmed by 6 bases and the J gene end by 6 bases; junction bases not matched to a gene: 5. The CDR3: CASSPGQLQPQHF. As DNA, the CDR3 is TGTGCCAGCAGCCCGGGACAGCTTCAGCCCCAGCATTTT.

The CDR3: CASSPWGSGNWELFF. The CDR3 DNA follows: TGTGCCAGCAGTCCGTGGGGTAGCGGGAACTGGGAGCTGTTTTTT. The chain couples TRBV28 to TRBJ2-2; TRBD2 matches 8 bases. The V and J ends lost 5 bases and 9 bases, in that order; junction bases with no gene match: 11. Germline assignment: CDR1 MDHEN and CDR2 SYDVKM. The CDR3 totals 15 residues.

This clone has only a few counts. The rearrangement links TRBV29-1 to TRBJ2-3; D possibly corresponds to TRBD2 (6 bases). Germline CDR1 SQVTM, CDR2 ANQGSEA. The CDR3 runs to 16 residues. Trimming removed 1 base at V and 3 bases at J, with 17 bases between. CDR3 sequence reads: CSVEGGRELGTDTQYF. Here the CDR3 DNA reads TGCAGCGTTGAAGGGGGTCGGGAGTTGGGAACAGATACGCAGTATTTT.